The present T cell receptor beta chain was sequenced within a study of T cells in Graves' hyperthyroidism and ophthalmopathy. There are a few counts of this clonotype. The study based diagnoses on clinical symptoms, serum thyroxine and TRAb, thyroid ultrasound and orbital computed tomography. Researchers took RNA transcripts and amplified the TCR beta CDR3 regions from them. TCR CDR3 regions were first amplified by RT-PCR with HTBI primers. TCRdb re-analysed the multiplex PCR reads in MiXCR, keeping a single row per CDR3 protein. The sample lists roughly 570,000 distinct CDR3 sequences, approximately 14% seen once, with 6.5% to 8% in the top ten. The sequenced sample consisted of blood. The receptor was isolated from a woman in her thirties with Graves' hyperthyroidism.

The CDR3 DNA follows: TGCGCCAGCAGCTTGGGGACAGCCCTTGAAAAACTGTTTTTT. Protein sequence: CASSLGTALEKLFF. This chain joins TRBV5-1 and TRBJ1-4; D might be TRBD1 (6 bases). The CDR3 consists of 14 residues. V was trimmed by 0 bases and J by 7 bases, leaving 10 bases between them. The germline CDR1 and CDR2 sequences are SGHRS and YFSETQ. The full variable domain, its missing parts supplied by reference TRBV5-1 and TRBJ1-4, is KAGVTQTPRYLIKTRGQQVTLSCSPISGHRSVSWYQQTPGQGLQFLFEYFSETQRNKGNFPGRFSGRQFSNSRSEMNVSTLELGDSALYLCASSLGTALEKLFFGSGTQLSVL.